This T cell receptor beta chain was recovered during a study of shared clonotypes between healthy human individuals. From germline, CDR1 is SGHTA and CDR2 FQGNSA. The CDR3 contains 18 residues. The J segment lost 4 bases and the V segment lost 3 bases, leaving 14 bases of the junction unmatched. This was a deep-level run. Only in-frame clones appear in the TCRdb table, and some are missing; sequencing was by immunoSEQ multiplex PCR. Here the sample spans roughly 2,000,000 clones, less than 95% being singletons. The naive CD8 population came from CD45RO-negative cells selected for CCR7, without terminally differentiated effector memory CD45RA+ cells.

Sequencing input: naive CD8+ T cells sorted from blood. This TCR was sampled from a man between 18 and 35 years old in good health. The chain employs TRBV7-2 and TRBJ2-7, with TRBD2 matching 11 bases. CDR3 bases: TGTGCCAGCAGCTTCTACTTAGCGGGAGGGCCCATTGTATACGAGCAGTACTTC. It specifies CASSFYLAGGPIVYEQYF.